These 2 T cell receptor beta chains share one sample of origin, sequenced in a study of T cells in Graves' hyperthyroidism and ophthalmopathy (dated by TCRdb to the late 2010s). Receptor libraries were prepared by multiplex PCR. Instrument used: Illumina HiSeq 2000. Amplification of TCR beta CDR3 regions was carried out from RNA transcripts. The TCR CDR3 was subjected to a first round of RT-PCR using the HTBI primer set and the Qiagen OneStep RT-PCR kit. The raw public reads went through TCRdb reprocessing: fastp at Q25, MiXCR clone calling, in-frame beta chains kept. Every entry covers one CDR3 protein and lists the most common genes and DNA from its rows. The sample table contains about 770,000 distinct CDR3 sequences; only one count was recorded for approximately 19% of them. In total, the top ten clones hold 15% to 20% of the sample. Input material: blood. The source is a woman aged 50 to 60 with Graves' hyperthyroidism that later progressed to Graves' ophthalmopathy.

This clonotype appeared a few times. The chain joins TRBV19 to TRBJ1-1, with a possible D match to TRBD1 (5 bases). V was trimmed by 5 bases and J by 1 base, leaving 11 bases between them. CDR1 is LNHDA, CDR2 SQIVND, per germline (reference sequence). CDR3 length: 14 residues. CDR3 residues: CASSEDRENTEAFF. The CDR3 coding sequence is TGTGCCAGTAGTGAAGACAGAGAGAACACTGAAGCTTTCTTT.

This clonotype was detected ten times or more. The chain has TRBV11-1 and TRBJ1-3, with D tentatively TRBD1 (5 bases). The CDR3 runs 15 residues. The germline V gene encodes CDR1 SGHAT and CDR2 FQDESV (reference sequence). V was shortened by 3 bases and J by 0 bases, with 9 bases between the two germline ends. CDR3 protein: CASSLDGHSGNTIYF. In DNA form, the CDR3 reads TGTGCCAGCAGCTTGGACGGACACTCTGGAAACACCATATATTTT.